These 14 T cell receptor beta chains were all obtained from the same sample, sequenced in a study of blood T cell repertoires in COVID-19. Repertoires were generated with immunoSEQ multiplex PCR, while TCRdb's copy carries only in-frame clones and drops some. The table has roughly 48,000 clones, roughly four fifths seen once; the top ten hold 7% to 7.5%. Sequenced: peripheral blood. These receptors were obtained from a man aged 35-49 years with acute or convalescent COVID-19.

The V call is TRBV18, the J call TRBJ2-3; 8 bases are shared with TRBD1. V shed 2 bases and J 0 bases; nucleotides not matched to a gene: 10. This CDR3 is built from 18 residues. The germline CDR1 and CDR2 sequences are KGHSH and LQKENI. The CDR3 loop reads CASSPGVRGPSSTDTQYF. CDR3 in DNA: TGTGCCAGCTCACCAGGAGTCAGGGGGCCTTCTAGCACAGATACGCAGTATTTT.

In its sample, this clone was seen a few times. The genes are TRBV11-2 and TRBJ1-1, with 7 bases identical to TRBD1. The trim removed 5 bases at V and 1 base at J, leaving 1 base unmatched. The germline V gene encodes CDR1 SGHAT and CDR2 FQNNGV. The CDR3 sequence is 13 residues long. CDR3 region: CASSGDRNTEAFF. CDR3 bases: TGTGCCAGCAGCGGGGACAGGAACACTGAAGCTTTCTTT. The whole variable domain, remainder taken from reference TRBV11-2 and TRBJ1-1, is EAGVAQSPRYKIIEKRQSVAFWCNPISGHATLYWYQQILGQGPKLLIQFQNNGVVDDSQLPKDRFSAERLKGVDSTLKIQPAKLEDSAVYLCASSGDRNTEAFFGQGTRLTVV.

The chain is built from TRBV6-5 and TRBJ1-5; 9 nucleotides line up with TRBD1. V shed 6 bases, J shed 6 bases, and the junction held 3 bases outside the gene matches. Germline V gives CDR1 MNHEY, CDR2 SVGAGI. This CDR3 has 13 amino acids. This chain's CDR3 is CASSRDRVQPQHF. For the CDR3, the DNA is TGTGCCAGCAGCCGGGACAGGGTTCAGCCCCAGCATTTT.

The V and J genes are TRBV19 and TRBJ2-1; 9 bases match TRBD1. The CDR3 totals 14 residues. Germline V CDR1 and CDR2: LNHDA, SQIVND (reference sequence). The V gene end was trimmed by 7 bases and the J gene end by 9 bases; junction bases not matched to a gene: 10. The CDR3 DNA follows: TGTGCCAGTACTCAGGACAGGGGCTTCGGTGAGCAGTTCTTC. Its protein product is CASTQDRGFGEQFF.

This clone was seen more than once but under ten times. The gene calls are TRBV11-2 and TRBJ1-6, with 8 bases identical to TRBD1. Germline V CDR1 and CDR2: SGHAT, FQNNGV. J was trimmed by 10 bases and V by 5 bases; bases with no gene match: 10. The CDR3 has 15 amino acids. The CDR3 DNA reads as TGTGCCAGCAGCCTTGGACAGGGAGGTTGGTCACCCCTCCACTTT. This translates into CASSLGQGGWSPLHF.

This chain links TRBV2 with TRBJ2-7; 9 positions agree with TRBD1. The CDR3 extends over 12 amino acids. Looked up from germline, CDR1 is SNHLY and CDR2 is FYNNEI. The J segment lost 9 bases and the V segment lost 6 bases, leaving 6 bases of the junction unmatched. The CDR3 bases are TGTGCCAGCAGCTGGACAGGGGAACGGCAGTACTTC. Translation: CASSWTGERQYF.

The chain carries TRBV6-5 and TRBJ1-5, with D possibly TRBD1 on 6 matching bases. Trimming removed 4 bases at V and 3 bases at J, with 13 bases between. Germline V gene lookup returns CDR1 MNHEY and CDR2 SVGAGI. The CDR3 extends over 15 amino acids. CDR3 sequence (DNA): TGTGCCAGCAGTTCTGGGACACCTACCAATCAGCCCCAGCATTTT. This codes for CASSSGTPTNQPQHF.

The chain joins TRBV27 to TRBJ2-6; a weak D match, TRBD1 (5 bases). V was clipped by 7 bases and J by 2 bases, with 9 bases between them. Per germline, CDR1 MNHEY and CDR2 SMNVEV (reference sequence). The CDR3 is 14 residues long. The CDR3 region has the DNA TGTGCCAGCATGTCAGGGACTGGGGCCAACGTCCTGACTTTC. Protein product: CASMSGTGANVLTF.

The chain couples TRBV6-5 to TRBJ2-7, with D perhaps matching TRBD1 (6 bases). The V gene's germline CDR1 is MNHEY and CDR2 SVGAGI. Trimming removed 2 bases from V and 2 bases from J, with 10 bases in between. This CDR3 contains 14 residues. This chain's CDR3 is CASSYTRTAYEQYF. The CDR3 bases are TGTGCCAGCAGTTACACAAGGACAGCCTACGAGCAGTACTTC.

The V call is TRBV24-1, the J call TRBJ1-2, with 7 bases fitting TRBD1. J gave up 12 bases and V 5 bases, and 11 bases lay outside the gene matches. Per the germline V gene, CDR1 is KGHDR and CDR2 is SFDVKD. The CDR3 loop spans 13 amino acids. The CDR3 DNA is TGTGCCACCAGTGCCTCGACAGGGTTAGGAAACACCTTC. Protein product: CATSASTGLGNTF.

Only one count was recorded for this clone. The V call is TRBV6-5, the J call TRBJ2-1; 7 bases fit TRBD2. V shed 2 bases, J shed 6 bases, and the junction held 1 base outside the gene matches. CDR3 size: 13 residues. Germline V gene lookup returns CDR1 MNHEY and CDR2 SVGAGI. The CDR3 DNA reads as TGTGCCAGCAGTTACGGGGGGGGCAATGAGCAGTTCTTC. Protein: CASSYGGGNEQFF.

The chain couples TRBV6-5 to TRBJ1-1; tentatively, D is TRBD1 (6 bases). V was pared by 4 bases and J by 4 bases, with 10 bases between. The V gene's germline CDR1 is MNHEY and CDR2 SVGAGI. This CDR3 is 13 amino acids long. CDR3 bases: TGTGCCAGCAGTTTCGGGGGGGCCACTGAAGCTTTCTTT. It encodes CASSFGGATEAFF.

This chain joins TRBV24-1 and TRBJ2-1; 7 nucleotides match TRBD1. The CDR3 spans 16 residues. Germline CDR1 is KGHDR and CDR2 is SFDVKD. V gave up 4 bases and J gave up 1 base; unmatched junction bases: 6. In nucleotides, the CDR3 is TGTGCCACCAGTGAAAGGGGGCGAGGATCCTACAATGAGCAGTTCTTC. Translation: CATSERGRGSYNEQFF.

The chain carries TRBV4-3 and TRBJ2-7, with 8 bases matching TRBD2. The CDR3 consists of 16 residues. The germline V gene has CDR1 LGHNA and CDR2 YSLEER. J was trimmed by 3 bases and V by 1 base; bases with no gene match: 8. DNA of the CDR3: TGCGCCAGCAGCCAAGGGTTCGCGGGGGGCCTCTACGAGCAGTACTTC. This sequence encodes CASSQGFAGGLYEQYF.